The 5 T cell receptor beta chains listed next were all sequenced from one sample in a study of blood T cell repertoires in COVID-19. Assay used: immunoSEQ multiplex PCR; TCRdb lists only in-frame clones, some missing. Here the sample spans 140,000 to 150,000 clones, almost 90% being singletons. Sequencing input: peripheral blood. The receptors were sampled from a human donor in a cohort sampled during active COVID-19.

The V and J genes are TRBV10-2 and TRBJ2-7, with TRBD1 as a possible D gene (5 bases). The V gene's germline CDR1 is WSHSY and CDR2 SAAADI. V was pared by 2 bases and J by 5 bases, with 10 bases between. The CDR3 is 13 residues long. Written as DNA, the CDR3 is TGCGCCAGCAGTGAGCAGGGTCGGAACGAGCAGTACTTC. This translates into CASSEQGRNEQYF.

The V call is TRBV19, the J call TRBJ1-5; no clear D gene. This CDR3 contains 13 residues. V dropped 11 bases and J dropped 2 bases, with 13 bases sitting between them. Germline loops: CDR1 LNHDA, CDR2 SQIVND (reference sequence). DNA for the CDR3: TGTGCCTCCCGGGGTATTGGCAATCAGCCCCAGCATTTT. This codes for CASRGIGNQPQHF.

The chain carries TRBV20-1 and TRBJ1-1; D gene uncertain. From germline, CDR1 is DFQATT and CDR2 SNEGSKA (reference sequence). The CDR3 spans 11 residues. V was shortened by 5 bases and J by 3 bases, with 7 bases between the two germline ends. The CDR3, as DNA: TGCAGTGCTCCGGTGGACACTGAAGCTTTCTTT. Protein: CSAPVDTEAFF.

This clone was detected many times. This chain joins TRBV24-1 and TRBJ1-5, with no clear D. V lost 0 bases and J 7 bases, leaving 6 bases between the germline ends. This CDR3 region has 13 residues. CDR1 and CDR2 from the germline V gene are KGHDR and SFDVKD. As DNA, the CDR3 is TGTGCCACCAGTGATTTGCCGGGGCAGCCCCAGCATTTT. It codes for CATSDLPGQPQHF.

The chain is built from TRBV6-1 and TRBJ2-6; 7 nucleotides align to TRBD1. Germline loops: CDR1 MNHNS, CDR2 SASEGT. This CDR3 is built from 18 residues. V trimming: 1 base; J trimming: 0 bases; junction bases outside the gene matches: 6. The CDR3: CASSEVFGQVSGANVLTF. The CDR3 nucleotides read TGTGCCAGCAGTGAAGTATTTGGACAGGTCTCTGGGGCCAACGTCCTGACTTTC.